A selection of T cell receptor beta chains follows, all from one sample in a study of CD8 T cells in ankylosing spondylitis. Each CDR3 protein gets one entry after TCRdb re-called the 5' RACE reads with MiXCR. The table includes some 270,000 distinct CDR3 sequences, more than 25% detected once. The source material was blood, either unsorted or a sorted T cell fraction (not recorded which). The source of these receptors is a male donor with ankylosing spondylitis or in good health (not recorded which). CDR3s include the opening cysteine and the closing phenylalanine or tryptophan. D genes are given only for firm matches. Expanded clones get a size class; other rows say once, few or many, or leave the size out.

d_call	clone_size	v_call	j_call	cdr3_nt	cdr3_aa
NA	NA	TRBV12-3/TRBV12-4	TRBJ2-1	TGTGCCAGCGCACCGAGCTCCTACAATGAGCAGTTCTTC	CASAPSSYNEQFF
NA	NA	TRBV15	TRBJ2-5	TGTGCCACCAGCAGCATGGACGGGGAGACCCAGTACTTC	CATSSMDGETQYF
TRBD1	NA	TRBV12-3/TRBV12-4	TRBJ2-1	TGTGCCAGCAGTCCGACAGGGGTGTTTGACTATGAGCAGTTCTTC	CASSPTGVFDYEQFF
NA	NA	TRBV12-3/TRBV12-4	TRBJ2-3	TGTGCCAGCAGTTGGGGTAAAGGGGGTGCAGATACGCAGTATTTT	CASSWGKGGADTQYF
TRBD1	NA	TRBV18	TRBJ2-1	TGTGCCAGCTCACCCGGACAGGGGGGGCTTTATGAGCAGTTCTTC	CASSPGQGGLYEQFF
NA	NA	TRBV12-3/TRBV12-4	TRBJ2-5	TGTGCCAGCAGGGAGGGACAGAAAGAGACCCAGTACTTC	CASREGQKETQYF
TRBD2	NA	TRBV11-2	TRBJ2-7	TGTGCCAGCAGCTCCGCTCCCGGGACTAGCGGGGGGCTATCCTACGAGCAGTACTTC	CASSSAPGTSGGLSYEQYF
TRBD1	NA	TRBV6-1	TRBJ2-7	TGTGCCAGCAGGCCGGGACAGTTTCTACCCTACGAGCAGTACTTC	CASRPGQFLPYEQYF
NA	NA	TRBV7-8	TRBJ2-1	TGTGCCAGCAGCTTCGTCGACAGGATCGGCTACAATGAGCAGTTCTTC	CASSFVDRIGYNEQFF
NA	NA	TRBV3-1	TRBJ1-6	TGTGCCAGCAGCCAAGGACAGTTGGGTTCACCCCTCCACTTT	CASSQGQLGSPLHF
NA	NA	TRBV7-9	TRBJ2-7	TGTGCCAGCAGCTTAGTAGCCGGGCTCGAGCAGTACTTC	CASSLVAGLEQYF
NA	few	TRBV20-1	TRBJ2-5	TGCAGTGCTAGTAGGACAGCCCAAGAGACCCAGTACTTC	CSASRTAQETQYF
TRBD1	once	TRBV7-9	TRBJ2-7	TGTGCCAGCAGCTTAGCGGGAGGACAGGGGGGGGAGCAGTACTTC	CASSLAGGQGGEQYF
TRBD2	NA	TRBV28	TRBJ2-3	TGTGCCAGCAGTGCGACAGGGATAGGACTAGCGCTCACAGATACGCAGTATTTT	CASSATGIGLALTDTQYF
NA	few	TRBV5-1	TRBJ1-6	TGCGCCAGCAGCGGATTAGGGCCAGGGGACGTGACACCCCTCCACTTT	CASSGLGPGDVTPLHF
NA	NA	TRBV20-1	TRBJ2-1	TGCAGTGCTAGAGATCCTGCTAGCCCCTACAATGAGCAGTTCTTC	CSARDPASPYNEQFF
NA	few	TRBV20-1	TRBJ1-2	TGCAGTGCTAGCTATGGCTACACCTTC	CSASYGYTF
NA	few	TRBV20-1	TRBJ2-5	TGCAGTGCTAGAGATGGGGGTACCAAAGAGACCCAGTACTTC	CSARDGGTKETQYF
NA	few	TRBV2	TRBJ2-3	TGTGCCAGCAGTGTCCCTACCAAGCAGTATTTT	CASSVPTKQYF
NA	NA	TRBV12-1	TRBJ2-7	TGTGCCAGCGGAGTAGCGGGGGGGCGACGGGAGTACGAGCAGTACTTC	CASGVAGGRREYEQYF
NA	NA	TRBV20-1	TRBJ1-5	TGCAGTGCTAGAGATTCCCTCTTCTCCGGGAGCAATCAGCCCCAGCATTTT	CSARDSLFSGSNQPQHF
TRBD1	few	TRBV20-1	TRBJ2-2	TGCAGTGCTAGAGATAAGGGGGCGAGGGACACCGGGGAGCTGTTTTTT	CSARDKGARDTGELFF
NA	NA	TRBV27	TRBJ2-7	TGTGCCAGCAGCAAGGGGTTTAATTCCTACGAGCAGTACTTC	CASSKGFNSYEQYF
NA	NA	TRBV6-5	TRBJ2-7	TGTGCCAGCAGTTACGGCGCACCCTACGAGCAGTACTTC	CASSYGAPYEQYF
NA	few	TRBV20-1	TRBJ2-5	TGCAGTGGTTTGTCGGCGGAAGAGACCCAGTACTTC	CSGLSAEETQYF
NA	NA	TRBV9	TRBJ2-2	TGTGCCAGCAGCCCCGGTGGGGATACCGGGGAGCTGTTTTTT	CASSPGGDTGELFF
NA	few	TRBV9	TRBJ2-1	TGTGCCAGCAGCGTACGGGACATGGGGGTTTTGGGTGAGCAGTTCTTC	CASSVRDMGVLGEQFF
TRBD1	NA	TRBV29-1	TRBJ1-1	TGCAGCGTTAACCTACAGGGGGCGGGCACTGAAGCTTTCTTT	CSVNLQGAGTEAFF
NA	NA	TRBV27	TRBJ2-3	TGTGCCAGCAGCCCCAGGAGGGGCACAGATACGCAGTATTTT	CASSPRRGTDTQYF
NA	NA	TRBV7-6	TRBJ2-5	TGTGCCAGCAGCTCTTACAGAGAAGAGACCCAGTACTTC	CASSSYREETQYF
NA	NA	TRBV2	TRBJ1-2	TGTGCCAGCTGCACTCTCGGGGGTTCTAACTATGGCTACACCTTC	CASCTLGGSNYGYTF
NA	few	TRBV11-2	TRBJ2-5	TGTGCCAGCAGCTCGACAGGCGCCTCCCAAGAGACCCAGTACTTC	CASSSTGASQETQYF
NA	many	TRBV29-1	TRBJ1-1	TGCAGCGTTGAAGAAGCTAACACTGAAGCTTTCTTT	CSVEEANTEAFF
TRBD1	NA	TRBV10-3	TRBJ1-2	TGTGCCATCAGTGAGCCGGACAGGCTGGGCTACACCTTC	CAISEPDRLGYTF
NA	NA	TRBV12-3/TRBV12-4	TRBJ2-1	TGTGCCAGCAGCCCCGACTGGGATGAGCAGTTCTTC	CASSPDWDEQFF
TRBD1	NA	TRBV7-6	TRBJ2-3	TGTGCCAGCAGCTTACTCCTAAGGACAGGGGAGAGAGATACGCAGTATTTT	CASSLLLRTGERDTQYF
TRBD2	NA	TRBV5-1	TRBJ2-5	TGCGCCAGCAGCTTGGGGTCGGGGGGAGAGACCCAGTACTTC	CASSLGSGGETQYF
NA	NA	TRBV4-2	TRBJ1-5	TGTGCCAGCAGCCAGGCAGAGAATCAGCCCCAGCATTTT	CASSQAENQPQHF
NA	few	TRBV5-1	TRBJ2-7	TGCGCCAGCAGCTTGGAAGGGGTAGGGAACCCCTACGAGCAGTACTTC	CASSLEGVGNPYEQYF
NA	many	TRBV10-3	TRBJ2-7	TGTGCCATCAGTGAGTCGGAGACCCGGCAGTACTTC	CAISESETRQYF
NA	few	TRBV20-1	TRBJ2-5	TGCAGTGCTGAACCCCGGGACGGACAAGAGACCCAGTACTTC	CSAEPRDGQETQYF
NA	NA	TRBV15	TRBJ2-3	TGTGCCACCAGCAGAGATAGACGGGGCACGCAGTATTTT	CATSRDRRGTQYF
NA	NA	TRBV5-5	TRBJ1-2	TGTGCCAGCAGCACAGGAGAGCCACCGGACACCTTC	CASSTGEPPDTF
NA	NA	TRBV9	TRBJ2-7	TGTGCCAGCTCGGGGGTAGGGTCCTACGAGCAGTACTTC	CASSGVGSYEQYF
NA	few	TRBV20-1	TRBJ2-5	TGCAGTGGTTGGGACTCAGAGACCCAGTACTTC	CSGWDSETQYF
NA	few	TRBV7-9	TRBJ2-7	TGTGCCAGCAGCTTAGACCTAGACGAGCAGTACTTC	CASSLDLDEQYF
NA	few	TRBV12-3/TRBV12-4	TRBJ2-1	TGTGCCAGCAGTTCCCCAGTGAGCTCCTACAATGAGCAGTTCTTC	CASSSPVSSYNEQFF
NA	NA	TRBV2	TRBJ2-1	TGTGCCAGCAGTGAAGCTTGGGGATACAATGAGCAGTTCTTC	CASSEAWGYNEQFF
NA	NA	TRBV7-2	TRBJ2-7	TGTGCCAGCAGCTTCCGGGGTCATCAGAACGAGCAGTACTTC	CASSFRGHQNEQYF
TRBD1	NA	TRBV5-1	TRBJ2-7	TGCGCCAGCAGCTTCTCCGGGACAGGCTACGAGCAGTACTTC	CASSFSGTGYEQYF
TRBD2	NA	TRBV5-1	TRBJ2-1	TGCGCCAGCAGCGCGGGGGGGACAAGCAATGAGCAGTTCTTC	CASSAGGTSNEQFF
TRBD2	once	TRBV9	TRBJ2-3	TGTGCCAGCAGCGTGTGGCTAGCGGAGAACTCAGGCACAGATACGCAGTATTTT	CASSVWLAENSGTDTQYF